This T cell receptor (beta chain) is from a study of blood T cell repertoires in COVID-19 (dated by TCRdb to 2019 to 2021). With respect to the entire study: Samples from collaborators originated in the United States, Italy and Spain and spanned both the acute and convalescent phases of COVID-19. The prospective study material was composed of cDNA or gDNA derived from T cells, B-cell-depleted T cells, or PBMCs. Subjects who had been exposed to COVID-19, were actively infected with it, or had recovered from it provided the deeply sampled blood TCRbeta repertoires that made up the dataset. The repertoires were released in a freely available public database intended as a resource for research on the immune response to SARS-CoV-2. The samples were drawn from two sources: the first 160 participants of the ongoing ImmuneRACE study, and over 1,000 subjects contributed by 6 global collaborators. The sample metadata nearly always contained a de-identified subject ID, COVID-19 status, age in years and sex. Where available, HLA class I and class II types were obtained from metadata supplied by the sample provider rather than from assay-based typing.

The study at large found these results: How much clinical and demographic metadata was included differed by source and by participant, and the metadata was provided uncurated.

TCRbeta CDR3 regions were amplified from genomic DNA by means of the immunoSEQ Assay, a bias-controlled multiplex PCR. As for how the authors treated the data: The number of nucleated cells in each sample was estimated by amplification of reference gene primers within the assay. To quantify the absolute abundance of each unique TCRbeta CDR3 rearrangement, sequence reads were collapsed and filtered. For each sample, productive Simpson clonality was calculated as the square root of Simpson's diversity index across productive rearrangements. TCRdb re-hosts the immuneACCESS table, in-frame sequences only. Its copies lack some clones; in the studies checked, an unresolved V gene accounts for under half of them, and the cause for the rest is not known. V and J calls and clone size come straight from that table; D and trimming were deduced from the DNA. This sample comprises some 290,000 clones, about 85% of them detected only once. Jointly, the top ten make up roughly 4% of the sample.

A distance of 18 bases separates the germline ends of V and J, which lose 6 bases and 5 bases respectively. The germline V gene sets CDR1 to MDHEN and CDR2 to SYDVKM. Reading from cysteine to phenylalanine, the CDR3 counts 15 amino acids. CDR3 DNA is the only sequence kept; it has 45 bases, read in frame from the first base. Each collaborating institution followed its own protocols to collect whole blood in K2EDTA tubes. Collaborator samples were shipped for TCRbeta analysis as frozen whole blood, isolated PBMCs, or DNA extracted from either sample type. This clone was found once. Its antigen is still unknown. No much larger clonotype is one base removed from it; base qualities were not supplied.

The clonotype was recovered from a young man with active or convalescent COVID-19. The sequencing sample was made of peripheral blood. The V and J genes are TRBV28 and TRBJ2-3, and possibly TRBD2, on 6 matching bases. In nucleotide form, the sequence is TGTGCCAGCAGCTCCACTCCCGGAGGGAGAGATACGCAGTATTTT. Its amino acids are CASSSTPGGRDTQYF.